This T cell receptor beta chain was sequenced in a study of breast tumors, draining lymph nodes, adjacent tissues. Germline-derived CDR1 and CDR2 are SGHTA and FQGNSA. The length of the CDR3 is 15 residues. The ends lost 5 bases at V and 4 bases at J; junction bases unmatched: 7. The lymph nodes were axillary draining lymph nodes from breast cancer patients. This clonotype came up many times. TCRdb passed the multiplex PCR reads through MiXCR, listing each CDR3 protein once. The sample consists of 150,000 to 200,000 distinct CDR3 sequences, approximately 30% of them appearing once. This receptor was taken from a female donor with breast cancer. Some clones in this sample may be carry-over from other donors' samples. The V gene is TRBV7-2, the J gene TRBJ1-2; TRBD1 matches at 10 bases. Sequencing was done on a sample of axillary lymph node tissue. The CDR3 loop is CASSESGTGAYGYTF. The CDR3, as DNA: TGTGCCAGCAGCGAAAGCGGGACAGGGGCCTATGGCTACACCTTC.